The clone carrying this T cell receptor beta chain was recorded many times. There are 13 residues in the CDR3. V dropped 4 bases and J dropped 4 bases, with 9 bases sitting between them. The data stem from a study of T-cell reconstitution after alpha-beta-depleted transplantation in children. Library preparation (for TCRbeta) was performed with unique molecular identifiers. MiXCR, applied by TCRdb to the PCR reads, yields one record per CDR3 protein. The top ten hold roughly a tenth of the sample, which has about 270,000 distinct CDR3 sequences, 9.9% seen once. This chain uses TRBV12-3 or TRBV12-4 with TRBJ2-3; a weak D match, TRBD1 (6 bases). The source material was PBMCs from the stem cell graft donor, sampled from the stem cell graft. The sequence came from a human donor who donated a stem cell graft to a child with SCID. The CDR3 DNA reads TGTGCCAGCAGTTCCCGGACAGCAGATACGCAGTATTTT. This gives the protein CASSSRTADTQYF.